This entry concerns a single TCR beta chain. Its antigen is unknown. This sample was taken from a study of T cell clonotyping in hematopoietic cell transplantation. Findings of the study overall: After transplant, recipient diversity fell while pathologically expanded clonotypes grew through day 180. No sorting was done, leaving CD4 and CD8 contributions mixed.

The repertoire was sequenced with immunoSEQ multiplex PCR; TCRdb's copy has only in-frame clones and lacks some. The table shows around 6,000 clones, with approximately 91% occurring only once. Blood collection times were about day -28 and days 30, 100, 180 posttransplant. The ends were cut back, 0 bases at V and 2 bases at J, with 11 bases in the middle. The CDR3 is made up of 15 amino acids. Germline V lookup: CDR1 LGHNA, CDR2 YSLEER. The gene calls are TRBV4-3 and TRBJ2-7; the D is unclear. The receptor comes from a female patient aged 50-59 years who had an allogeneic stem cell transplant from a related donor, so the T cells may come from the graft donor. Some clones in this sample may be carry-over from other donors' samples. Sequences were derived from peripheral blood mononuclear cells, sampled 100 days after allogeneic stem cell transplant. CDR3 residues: CASSQDRGSAYEQYF. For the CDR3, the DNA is TGCGCCAGCAGCCAAGATCGCGGATCAGCCTACGAGCAGTACTTC.